This T cell receptor beta chain was found in a study of T cell repertoires in cytomegalovirus infection. In the study overall: The authors relied on CMV epitopes, both recently identified HLA-C-restricted and well-studied HLA-B-restricted. CMV infection together with matching HLA type was indicated by public TCR beta signatures. Study-level results: Cumulative public TCR beta family frequency identified CMV carriers with the relevant HLA. In two of eight donors, the top clonotype was HLA-C-restricted CMV-specific.

Germline-derived CDR1 and CDR2 are SGDLS and YYNGEE. The CDR3 is 15 amino acids. Trimming pared 1 base from V and 5 bases from J, leaving 12 bases between. Of note for this clonotype: Its antigen remains unknown.

TCRdb redid the calling of the reads with MiXCR, one entry per CDR3 protein. The table lists approximately 990,000 distinct CDR3 sequences, less than 40% of them singletons, with around 15% in the top ten. The sequencing used cultured CD8+ T cells from PBMCs, collected from culture after CMV antigen stimulation. The origin of this receptor is a human donor in good health (CMV status not recorded). Some clones in this sample may be carry-over from other donors' samples. This chain links TRBV9 with TRBJ2-2, with D possibly being TRBD1 (5 bases). The CDR3 bases are TGTGCCAGCAGCGTAAGCGACGCAGGGACCGGGGAGCTGTTTTTT. This sequence encodes CASSVSDAGTGELFF.